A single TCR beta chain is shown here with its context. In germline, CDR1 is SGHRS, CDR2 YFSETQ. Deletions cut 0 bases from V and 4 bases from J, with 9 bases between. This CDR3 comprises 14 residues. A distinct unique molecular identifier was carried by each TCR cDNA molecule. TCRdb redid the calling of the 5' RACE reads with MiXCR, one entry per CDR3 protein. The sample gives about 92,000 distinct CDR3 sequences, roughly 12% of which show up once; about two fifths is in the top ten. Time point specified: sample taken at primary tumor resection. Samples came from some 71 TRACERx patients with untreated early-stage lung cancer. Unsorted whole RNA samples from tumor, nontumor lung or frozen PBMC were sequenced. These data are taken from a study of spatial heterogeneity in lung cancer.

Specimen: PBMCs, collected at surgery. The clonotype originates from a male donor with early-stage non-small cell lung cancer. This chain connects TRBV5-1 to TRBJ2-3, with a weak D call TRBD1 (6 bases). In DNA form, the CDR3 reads TGCGCCAGCAGCTTGGGGGACACAGCAGATACGCAGTATTTT. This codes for CASSLGDTADTQYF.